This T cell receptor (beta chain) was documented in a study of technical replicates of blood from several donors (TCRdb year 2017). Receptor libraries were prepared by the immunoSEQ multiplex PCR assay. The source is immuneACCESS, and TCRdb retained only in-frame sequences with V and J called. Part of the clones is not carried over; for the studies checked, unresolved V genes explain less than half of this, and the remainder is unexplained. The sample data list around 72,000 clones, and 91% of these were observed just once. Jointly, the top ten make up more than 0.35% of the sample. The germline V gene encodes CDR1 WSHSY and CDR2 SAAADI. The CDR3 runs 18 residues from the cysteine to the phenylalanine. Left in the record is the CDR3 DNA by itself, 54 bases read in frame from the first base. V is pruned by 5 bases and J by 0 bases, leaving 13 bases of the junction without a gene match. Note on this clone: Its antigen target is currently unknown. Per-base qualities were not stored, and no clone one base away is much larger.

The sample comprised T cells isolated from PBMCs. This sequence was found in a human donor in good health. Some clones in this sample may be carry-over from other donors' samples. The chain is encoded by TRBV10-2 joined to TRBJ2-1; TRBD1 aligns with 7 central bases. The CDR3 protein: CASSSTMNRGSSYNEQFF. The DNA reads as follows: TGCGCCAGCAGTTCCACTATGAACAGGGGAAGCTCCTACAATGAGCAGTTCTTC.